A selection of T cell receptor beta chains follows, all from one sample in a study of identical twins. TCRdb used MiXCR to reprocess the 5' RACE reads, holding one entry per CDR3 protein. This sample has 700,000 to 950,000 distinct CDR3 sequences, with around 12% found just once. This sample was shared with a second study, whose subject was yellow fever vaccine responses in identical twins.

Material for sequencing was PBMCs. All receptors derive from a woman between 18 and 29 years old in good health. Both conserved end residues are part of each CDR3. Each record gives: J gene, CDR3 length, D gene, V gene, clone size, CDR3 protein, CDR3 DNA. D genes are given only for firm matches. Part of the rows lack a size; the others show once, few, many or a class for expanded clones.

J gene: TRBJ1-1; CDR3 length: 13; D gene: NA; V gene: TRBV15; clone size: NA; CDR3 protein: CATSNHMNTEAFF; CDR3 DNA: TGTGCCACCAGCAATCACATGAACACTGAAGCTTTCTTT
J gene: TRBJ2-2; CDR3 length: 15; D gene: NA; V gene: TRBV3-1; clone size: many; CDR3 protein: CASSPAGTSTGELFF; CDR3 DNA: TGTGCCAGCAGCCCCGCCGGGACATCCACCGGGGAGCTGTTTTTT
J gene: TRBJ2-1; CDR3 length: 18; D gene: TRBD2; V gene: TRBV5-1; clone size: NA; CDR3 protein: CASSSPTPSGRAWDEQFF; CDR3 DNA: TGCGCCAGCAGCTCGCCTACCCCTAGCGGGAGGGCGTGGGATGAGCAGTTCTTC
J gene: TRBJ2-2; CDR3 length: 16; D gene: NA; V gene: TRBV4-1; clone size: NA; CDR3 protein: CASSQSVGQVGGELFF; CDR3 DNA: TGCGCCAGCAGCCAATCTGTCGGCCAGGTCGGCGGGGAGCTGTTTTTT
J gene: TRBJ1-1; CDR3 length: 16; D gene: TRBD1; V gene: TRBV28; clone size: few; CDR3 protein: CASSLFQGAMNTEAFF; CDR3 DNA: TGTGCCAGCAGTTTGTTCCAGGGGGCAATGAACACTGAAGCTTTCTTT
J gene: TRBJ2-6; CDR3 length: 12; D gene: NA; V gene: TRBV5-1; clone size: NA; CDR3 protein: CASSLDRTGLTF; CDR3 DNA: TGCGCCAGCAGCTTGGACAGGACGGGCCTGACTTTC
J gene: TRBJ2-3; CDR3 length: 14; D gene: NA; V gene: TRBV12-3/TRBV12-4; clone size: few; CDR3 protein: CASSPTNWADTQYF; CDR3 DNA: TGTGCCAGCAGTCCGACAAACTGGGCAGATACGCAGTATTTT
J gene: TRBJ2-3; CDR3 length: 15; D gene: TRBD2; V gene: TRBV4-1; clone size: NA; CDR3 protein: CASSHLAGSTDTQYF; CDR3 DNA: TGCGCCAGCAGCCACTTAGCGGGAAGCACAGATACGCAGTATTTT
J gene: TRBJ1-5; CDR3 length: 15; D gene: NA; V gene: TRBV4-1; clone size: few; CDR3 protein: CASSQDGGAGQPQHF; CDR3 DNA: TGCGCCAGCAGCCAAGATGGGGGGGCTGGTCAGCCCCAGCATTTT
J gene: TRBJ2-1; CDR3 length: 18; D gene: TRBD2; V gene: TRBV27; clone size: NA; CDR3 protein: CASSPTSGQTRVYNEQFF; CDR3 DNA: TGTGCCAGCAGTCCTACTAGCGGGCAAACGCGGGTTTACAATGAGCAGTTCTTC
J gene: TRBJ2-1; CDR3 length: 14; D gene: NA; V gene: TRBV6-1; clone size: few; CDR3 protein: CASSVWDVDNEQFF; CDR3 DNA: TGTGCCAGCAGTGTCTGGGACGTAGACAATGAGCAGTTCTTC
J gene: TRBJ2-1; CDR3 length: 14; D gene: TRBD2; V gene: TRBV12-3/TRBV12-4; clone size: many; CDR3 protein: CASSFLAGSNEQFF; CDR3 DNA: TGTGCCAGCAGTTTCCTAGCGGGGTCAAATGAGCAGTTCTTC
J gene: TRBJ1-1; CDR3 length: 13; D gene: NA; V gene: TRBV29-1; clone size: many; CDR3 protein: CSVGLGSITEAFF; CDR3 DNA: TGCAGCGTTGGTTTGGGGTCGATCACTGAAGCTTTCTTT
J gene: TRBJ1-4; CDR3 length: 16; D gene: TRBD1; V gene: TRBV15; clone size: NA; CDR3 protein: CATSPNSGTGDEKLFF; CDR3 DNA: TGTGCCACCAGCCCGAACTCCGGGACAGGGGACGAAAAACTGTTTTTT
J gene: TRBJ1-2; CDR3 length: 12; D gene: NA; V gene: TRBV24-1; clone size: NA; CDR3 protein: CATSVQSYGYTF; CDR3 DNA: TGTGCCACCAGTGTCCAAAGCTATGGCTACACCTTC
J gene: TRBJ2-3; CDR3 length: 16; D gene: TRBD2; V gene: TRBV10-2; clone size: many; CDR3 protein: CASSEWLAGPTDTQYF; CDR3 DNA: TGCGCCAGCAGTGAGTGGCTAGCGGGCCCCACAGATACGCAGTATTTT
J gene: TRBJ2-7; CDR3 length: 15; D gene: NA; V gene: TRBV5-4; clone size: NA; CDR3 protein: CASSTGPLGPYEQYF; CDR3 DNA: TGTGCCAGCAGCACGGGACCCCTAGGTCCCTACGAGCAGTACTTC
J gene: TRBJ1-2; CDR3 length: 13; D gene: NA; V gene: TRBV7-6; clone size: NA; CDR3 protein: CASSDPAGYGYTF; CDR3 DNA: TGTGCCAGCAGCGACCCAGCAGGCTATGGCTACACCTTC
J gene: TRBJ1-6; CDR3 length: 16; D gene: TRBD1; V gene: TRBV4-1; clone size: many; CDR3 protein: CASSQLEGATNSPLHF; CDR3 DNA: TGCGCCAGCAGCCAATTGGAGGGGGCGACTAATTCACCCCTCCACTTT
J gene: TRBJ2-1; CDR3 length: 17; D gene: TRBD2; V gene: TRBV24-1; clone size: many; CDR3 protein: CATSDSTGTSGVNEQFF; CDR3 DNA: TGTGCCACCAGTGACTCGACCGGGACTAGCGGGGTGAATGAGCAGTTCTTC
J gene: TRBJ2-1; CDR3 length: 15; D gene: TRBD2; V gene: TRBV20-1; clone size: NA; CDR3 protein: CSARAAGGPWDEQFF; CDR3 DNA: TGCAGTGCTAGAGCTGCGGGAGGGCCGTGGGATGAGCAGTTCTTC
J gene: TRBJ2-1; CDR3 length: 15; D gene: NA; V gene: TRBV12-3/TRBV12-4; clone size: many; CDR3 protein: CASRRGPSSYNEQFF; CDR3 DNA: TGTGCCAGCAGACGAGGACCATCCTCCTACAATGAGCAGTTCTTC
J gene: TRBJ2-3; CDR3 length: 17; D gene: TRBD2; V gene: TRBV7-9; clone size: few; CDR3 protein: CASSPSGGLGSTDTQYF; CDR3 DNA: TGTGCCAGCAGCCCATCGGGGGGACTAGGAAGCACAGATACGCAGTATTTT
J gene: TRBJ2-4; CDR3 length: 13; D gene: NA; V gene: TRBV10-3; clone size: NA; CDR3 protein: CAISVSGGNIQYF; CDR3 DNA: TGTGCCATCAGTGTCTCGGGTGGGAACATTCAGTACTTC
J gene: TRBJ2-1; CDR3 length: 16; D gene: NA; V gene: TRBV7-9; clone size: few; CDR3 protein: CASSLPRGAADNEQFF; CDR3 DNA: TGTGCCAGCAGCTTACCCCGTGGGGCAGCCGACAATGAGCAGTTCTTC
J gene: TRBJ2-1; CDR3 length: 17; D gene: TRBD2; V gene: TRBV24-1; clone size: few; CDR3 protein: CATSDRVSGSSYNEQFF; CDR3 DNA: TGTGCCACCAGTGATCGGGTCAGCGGGAGCTCCTACAATGAGCAGTTCTTC
J gene: TRBJ2-1; CDR3 length: 15; D gene: TRBD2; V gene: TRBV5-1; clone size: NA; CDR3 protein: CASSPTVAGVHEQFF; CDR3 DNA: TGCGCCAGCAGCCCCACAGTAGCGGGAGTTCATGAGCAGTTCTTC
J gene: TRBJ1-4; CDR3 length: 14; D gene: TRBD1; V gene: TRBV10-3; clone size: few; CDR3 protein: CAISEGTDYEKLFF; CDR3 DNA: TGTGCCATCAGTGAGGGGACAGATTATGAAAAACTGTTTTTT
J gene: TRBJ1-3; CDR3 length: 17; D gene: NA; V gene: TRBV12-3/TRBV12-4; clone size: many; CDR3 protein: CASSLVAGAHSGNTIYF; CDR3 DNA: TGTGCCAGCAGTTTAGTTGCGGGAGCCCACAGTGGAAACACCATATATTTT
J gene: TRBJ2-5; CDR3 length: 15; D gene: TRBD1; V gene: TRBV25-1; clone size: NA; CDR3 protein: CASSEFRDRDETQYF; CDR3 DNA: TGTGCCAGCAGTGAATTTCGGGACAGGGACGAGACCCAGTACTTC
J gene: TRBJ2-7; CDR3 length: 11; D gene: NA; V gene: TRBV29-1; clone size: NA; CDR3 protein: CSVVGSYEQYF; CDR3 DNA: TGCAGCGTCGTAGGCTCCTACGAGCAGTACTTC
J gene: TRBJ1-4; CDR3 length: 14; D gene: NA; V gene: TRBV27; clone size: NA; CDR3 protein: CASSLWGTSEKLFF; CDR3 DNA: TGTGCCAGCAGTTTATGGGGGACAAGTGAAAAACTGTTTTTT
J gene: TRBJ2-1; CDR3 length: 15; D gene: TRBD2; V gene: TRBV7-3; clone size: many; CDR3 protein: CASSLILAGYNEQFF; CDR3 DNA: TGTGCCAGCAGCTTAATCCTAGCGGGGTACAATGAGCAGTTCTTC
J gene: TRBJ2-1; CDR3 length: 15; D gene: NA; V gene: TRBV4-1; clone size: few; CDR3 protein: CASSQGWIGGNEQFF; CDR3 DNA: TGCGCCAGCAGCCAAGGTTGGATTGGGGGCAATGAGCAGTTCTTC
J gene: TRBJ2-1; CDR3 length: 14; D gene: TRBD2; V gene: TRBV5-1; clone size: NA; CDR3 protein: CASSQREAYNEQFF; CDR3 DNA: TGCGCCAGCAGTCAGCGGGAAGCCTACAATGAGCAGTTCTTC
J gene: TRBJ2-2; CDR3 length: 15; D gene: TRBD1; V gene: TRBV7-9; clone size: few; CDR3 protein: CASSYRTGTTGELFF; CDR3 DNA: TGTGCCAGCAGCTACCGGACAGGGACCACCGGGGAGCTGTTTTTT
J gene: TRBJ1-4; CDR3 length: 15; D gene: NA; V gene: TRBV7-9; clone size: NA; CDR3 protein: CASSQPGGPEEKLFF; CDR3 DNA: TGTGCCAGCAGCCAGCCGGGAGGGCCTGAGGAAAAACTGTTTTTT
J gene: TRBJ2-5; CDR3 length: 15; D gene: NA; V gene: TRBV15; clone size: few; CDR3 protein: CATSRDNEWEETQYF; CDR3 DNA: TGTGCCACCAGCAGAGATAACGAGTGGGAAGAGACCCAGTACTTC
J gene: TRBJ1-2; CDR3 length: 15; D gene: NA; V gene: TRBV4-1; clone size: NA; CDR3 protein: CASSQEFGGRYGYTF; CDR3 DNA: TGCGCCAGCAGCCAAGAATTCGGAGGGCGCTATGGCTACACCTTC
J gene: TRBJ1-2; CDR3 length: 13; D gene: NA; V gene: TRBV12-3/TRBV12-4; clone size: many; CDR3 protein: CASGPRANYGYTF; CDR3 DNA: TGTGCCAGCGGGCCACGCGCAAACTATGGCTACACCTTC
J gene: TRBJ2-5; CDR3 length: 16; D gene: TRBD2; V gene: TRBV20-1; clone size: few; CDR3 protein: CSAREGTSGTRETQYF; CDR3 DNA: TGCAGTGCTAGAGAGGGGACTAGCGGGACGAGAGAGACCCAGTACTTC
J gene: TRBJ2-5; CDR3 length: 15; D gene: TRBD1; V gene: TRBV11-2; clone size: NA; CDR3 protein: CASSFYRDRDETQYF; CDR3 DNA: TGTGCCAGCAGCTTTTACCGGGACAGGGATGAGACCCAGTACTTC
J gene: TRBJ1-2; CDR3 length: 13; D gene: NA; V gene: TRBV13; clone size: few; CDR3 protein: CASRSGTSYGYTF; CDR3 DNA: TGTGCCAGCAGATCCGGGACCTCCTATGGCTACACCTTC
J gene: TRBJ1-5; CDR3 length: 12; D gene: NA; V gene: TRBV28; clone size: many; CDR3 protein: CASSRLGQPQHF; CDR3 DNA: TGTGCCAGCAGCCGCCTCGGTCAGCCCCAGCATTTT
J gene: TRBJ1-1; CDR3 length: 14; D gene: NA; V gene: TRBV12-3/TRBV12-4; clone size: many; CDR3 protein: CASSNRIMNTEAFF; CDR3 DNA: TGTGCCAGCAGTAACAGGATCATGAACACTGAAGCTTTCTTT
J gene: TRBJ2-2; CDR3 length: 17; D gene: TRBD2; V gene: TRBV11-2; clone size: few; CDR3 protein: CASSSRTSGGDTGELFF; CDR3 DNA: TGTGCCAGCAGCTCACGGACTAGCGGGGGGGACACCGGGGAGCTGTTTTTT
J gene: TRBJ2-5; CDR3 length: 14; D gene: NA; V gene: TRBV11-1; clone size: NA; CDR3 protein: CASRSGFLQETQYF; CDR3 DNA: TGTGCCAGCAGGTCAGGGTTCCTACAAGAGACCCAGTACTTC
J gene: TRBJ2-2; CDR3 length: 15; D gene: NA; V gene: TRBV12-3/TRBV12-4; clone size: few; CDR3 protein: CASSWGRGNTGELFF; CDR3 DNA: TGTGCCAGCAGCTGGGGCAGGGGGAACACCGGGGAGCTGTTTTTT
J gene: TRBJ2-1; CDR3 length: 14; D gene: TRBD2; V gene: TRBV3-1; clone size: many; CDR3 protein: CASSPGGYYNEQFF; CDR3 DNA: TGTGCCAGCAGCCCGGGGGGGTATTACAATGAGCAGTTCTTC
J gene: TRBJ1-2; CDR3 length: 14; D gene: NA; V gene: TRBV28; clone size: many; CDR3 protein: CASSLASVNYGYTF; CDR3 DNA: TGTGCCAGCAGTTTAGCTAGCGTTAACTATGGCTACACCTTC
J gene: TRBJ1-6; CDR3 length: 15; D gene: NA; V gene: TRBV28; clone size: NA; CDR3 protein: CASSDGTAYNSPLHF; CDR3 DNA: TGTGCCAGCAGTGACGGGACCGCATATAATTCACCCCTCCACTTT
J gene: TRBJ2-1; CDR3 length: 15; D gene: TRBD1; V gene: TRBV9; clone size: NA; CDR3 protein: CASSLGQAHYNEQFF; CDR3 DNA: TGTGCCAGCAGCCTGGGACAGGCCCACTACAATGAGCAGTTCTTC
J gene: TRBJ2-7; CDR3 length: 16; D gene: TRBD2; V gene: TRBV12-3/TRBV12-4; clone size: many; CDR3 protein: CASSPLTSGENYEQYF; CDR3 DNA: TGTGCCAGCAGCCCCCTAACTAGCGGAGAAAACTACGAGCAGTACTTC